The text below deals with one TCR beta chain. Antigen unknown. This sample is drawn from a study of cytomegalovirus exposure and HLA in healthy donors. CDR1 and CDR2 (germline): SGHVS, FNYEAQ. CDR3 length: 14 amino acids. The V and J ends lost 5 bases and 2 bases respectively, with 12 bases between them. 13 Jbeta primers and 60 Vbeta primers were used for the PCR. Here immunoSEQ multiplex PCR was the method, and the copy in TCRdb shows in-frame clones only, minus some. The sample includes about 42,000 clones. Study findings and constraints: Among the most significant clusters, several appeared linked to common viral pathogens in a later analysis.

This sequence was found in a man aged 25-45 years in good health and CMV-seronegative. The sequenced sample consisted of PBMCs. V and J are TRBV7-6 and TRBJ1-2; D may be TRBD1 (6 bases). CDR3 DNA: TGTGCCAGCAGCCCCCGGACAGAGAACTATGGCTACACCTTC. Protein: CASSPRTENYGYTF. Variable domain in full (rest from reference TRBV7-6 and TRBJ1-2): GAGVSQSPRYKVTKRGQDVALRCDPISGHVSLYWYRQALGQGPEFLTYFNYEAQQDKSGLPNDRFSAERPEGSISTLTIQRTEQRDSAMYRCASSPRTENYGYTFGSGTRLTVV.